Presented here are 30 T cell receptor beta chains from one specimen sequenced in a study of T cell responses to AZD1222 COVID-19 vaccine. TCRdb keeps only in-frame clones here, not all; method: immunoSEQ multiplex PCR. The sample contains 150,000 to 200,000 clones, approximately 90% of which appear only once. The input for sequencing was peripheral blood, taken on day 0 of AZD1222 vaccination. The receptors shown here come from an adult in good health.

This rearrangement joins TRBV28 to TRBJ1-5; D uncertain. The CDR3 length is 14 residues. Trimming took off 5 bases at V and 2 bases at J, with 10 bases between the two ends. Germline V lookup: CDR1 MDHEN, CDR2 SYDVKM. The CDR3 protein is CASSRTNGNQPQHF. The CDR3 DNA reads TGTGCCAGCAGTCGGACGAACGGCAATCAGCCCCAGCATTTT.

The chain is built from TRBV6-5 and TRBJ2-2, with D perhaps TRBD1 (5 bases). Germline-derived CDR1 and CDR2 are MNHEY and SVGAGI. The V and J ends lost 7 bases and 1 base respectively, with 10 bases between them. The CDR3 runs 14 residues. CDR3 region: CASKGELNTGELFF. Here the CDR3 DNA reads TGTGCCAGCAAAGGGGAATTGAACACCGGGGAGCTGTTTTTT.

The V gene is TRBV28, the J gene TRBJ2-1; D uncertain. With 5 bases removed from V and 3 bases from J, the gap between germline ends came to 14 bases. Germline V gives CDR1 MDHEN, CDR2 SYDVKM. This CDR3 comprises 15 residues. This CDR3 reads CASSGVEPNYNEQFF. Here the CDR3 DNA reads TGTGCCAGCAGTGGTGTGGAGCCTAACTACAATGAGCAGTTCTTC.

This clone appeared a single time. J is TRBJ2-7 and V is TRBV24-1, with D maybe TRBD1 (5 bases). The CDR3 covers 16 residues. Trimming took 0 bases from V and 1 from J, leaving 12 bases between them. Looked up from germline, CDR1 is KGHDR and CDR2 is SFDVKD. CDR3 sequence: CATSDLRGSISYEQYF. The CDR3 DNA is TGTGCCACCAGTGATTTGAGGGGTTCCATTTCCTACGAGCAGTACTTC.

This rearrangement joins TRBV2 to TRBJ2-4; D gene ambiguous. CDR3 length equals 15 residues. Germline V gene sequence: CDR1 SNHLY, CDR2 FYNNEI. With 5 bases removed from V and 5 bases from J, the gap between germline ends came to 16 bases. DNA of the CDR3: TGTGCCAGCAGTCCGAGGACCACGACGGAAAACATTCAGTACTTC. Its protein is CASSPRTTTENIQYF.

This clone appeared a single time. This chain links TRBV5-8 with TRBJ1-4; 7 bases map to TRBD1. This CDR3 has 15 amino acids. Losses at the gene ends were 2 bases for V and 3 bases for J; bases not matched to a gene: 4. Germline CDR1 SGHTS, CDR2 YDEGEE. CDR3 nucleotides: TGTGCCAGCAGCTTAAGGACAGGAGCTAATGAAAAACTGTTTTTT. The encoded protein is CASSLRTGANEKLFF.

J is TRBJ2-1 and V is TRBV28; 8 nucleotides align to TRBD1. The germline V gene has CDR1 MDHEN and CDR2 SYDVKM. The V and J ends lost 2 bases and 13 bases, in that order; junction bases with no gene match: 7. CDR3 length: 13 residues. The CDR3 DNA is TGTGCCAGCAGTTTACCAGGACAGGGTAACCAGTTCTTC. Protein product: CASSLPGQGNQFF.

The chain couples TRBV19 to TRBJ1-4; a weak D match, TRBD1 (5 bases). Trimming left V 5 bases short and J 6 bases short, with 16 bases between. The germline CDR1 and CDR2 sequences are LNHDA and SQIVND (reference sequence). The CDR3 runs 15 residues. CDR3 amino acids: CASSQNGGTYEKLFF. The DNA for the CDR3 is TGTGCCAGTAGTCAGAATGGAGGGACCTATGAAAAACTGTTTTTT.

The CDR3 bases are TGTGCCAGTAGTATAGCCCTTTATGGCTACACCTTC. Protein product: CASSIALYGYTF. The chain combines TRBV19 with TRBJ1-2; D is unresolved. Germline loops: CDR1 LNHDA, CDR2 SQIVND (reference sequence). The germline V and J ends were trimmed by 1 base and 5 bases, with 5 bases remaining between them. This CDR3 region has 12 residues.

V gene TRBV6-2 or TRBV6-3 combines with J gene TRBJ2-7; weak D call: TRBD1 (5 bases). The V and J ends lost 6 bases and 3 bases respectively, with 27 bases between them. Germline V lookup: CDR1 MNHEY, CDR2 SVGEGT. The CDR3 contains 18 residues. CDR3 region: CASSFPSGHARQGYEQYF. In DNA form, the CDR3 reads TGTGCCAGCAGCTTCCCTTCCGGACATGCGAGACAAGGCTACGAGCAGTACTTC.

This clone has a single count. The V call is TRBV6-1, the J call TRBJ2-5; D possibly matches TRBD1 or TRBD2 (6 bases each). V lost 2 bases to trimming and J lost 4 bases, with 14 bases between them. The CDR3 has 15 amino acids. From germline, CDR1 is MNHNS and CDR2 SASEGT. This CDR3 reads CASSEWWRGAETQYF. CDR3 in DNA: TGTGCCAGCAGTGAATGGTGGAGGGGGGCAGAGACCCAGTACTTC.

This sequence joins TRBV3-1 (or the pseudogene TRBV3-2) and TRBJ2-1; 8 positions match TRBD1. CDR3 size: 16 residues. The ends lost 5 bases at V and 5 bases at J; junction bases unmatched: 11. The V gene's germline CDR1 is LGHDT and CDR2 YNNKEL (reference sequence). CDR3 DNA: TGTGCCAGCAGCGAAAGTTTGGGGACAGGCCACAATGAGCAGTTCTTC. It is translated as CASSESLGTGHNEQFF.

This sequence joins TRBV11-2 and TRBJ2-1; 13 positions match TRBD2. V lost 2 bases, J lost 8 bases, and 6 bases stayed unmatched. Per the germline V gene, CDR1 is SGHAT and CDR2 is FQNNGV. This CDR3 region has 16 residues. This CDR3 reads CASSLSTSGGEDEQFF. CDR3 bases: TGTGCCAGCAGCTTATCAACTAGCGGGGGGGAGGATGAGCAGTTCTTC.

The rearrangement joins TRBV11-2 to TRBJ1-5, with D unclear. Between the trimmed V and J ends, which lost 7 bases and 6 bases, there was a span of 10 bases. The length of the CDR3 is 12 residues. Per the germline V gene, CDR1 is SGHAT and CDR2 is FQNNGV. CDR3 nucleotide sequence: TGTGCCAGCACCAATGCGGGTCAGCCCCAGCATTTT. Encoded protein: CASTNAGQPQHF.

The rearrangement links TRBV5-1 to TRBJ2-1, with 13 bases lining up with TRBD2. J lost 3 bases, V lost 0 bases, and 0 bases had no gene match. Germline V gene lookup returns CDR1 SGHRS and CDR2 YFSETQ. This CDR3 has 16 amino acids. CDR3 DNA sequence: TGCGCCAGCAGCTTGGGACTAGCGGGGGGCTACAATGAGCAGTTCTTC. It translates to CASSLGLAGGYNEQFF.

The chain employs TRBV6-6 and TRBJ2-7, with D unresolved. The V gene's germline CDR1 is MNHNY and CDR2 SVGAGI (reference sequence). The CDR3 covers 15 residues. The V end lost 7 bases, the J end lost 1 base, and 17 bases lay between the germline ends. The CDR3 protein is CASNMGARESYEQYF. The CDR3 DNA follows: TGTGCCAGCAACATGGGTGCCAGAGAGTCCTACGAGCAGTACTTC.

The V gene is TRBV3-1 (or the pseudogene TRBV3-2), the J gene TRBJ1-2; 7 positions match TRBD1. V shed 4 bases, J shed 8 bases, and the junction held 4 bases outside the gene matches. CDR3 length: 12 residues. The germline V gene encodes CDR1 LGHDT and CDR2 YNNKEL (reference sequence). CDR3 sequence: CASSLTGAGYTF. The CDR3 DNA is TGTGCCAGCAGCCTCACAGGGGCAGGCTACACCTTC.

The gene calls are TRBV2 and TRBJ2-7; 10 bases map to TRBD1. Germline V CDR1 and CDR2: SNHLY, FYNNEI. The CDR3 has 13 residues. Losses at the gene ends were 8 bases for V and 3 bases for J; bases not matched to a gene: 4. The CDR3 DNA follows: TGTGCCAGCCGACAGGGGGCAAGCTACGAGCAGTACTTC. Amino acid sequence: CASRQGASYEQYF.

The chain employs TRBV19 and TRBJ2-1; possible D gene TRBD1, 5 bases. The CDR3 length is 14 residues. CDR1 and CDR2 from the germline V gene are LNHDA and SQIVND (reference sequence). V gave up 3 bases and J gave up 0 bases, with 6 bases separating them. The CDR3 region has the DNA TGTGCCAGTAGTATGACAGTCTCCTACAATGAGCAGTTCTTC. This gives the protein CASSMTVSYNEQFF.

This clone was observed a single time. The genes are TRBV4-2 and TRBJ2-1; 15 bases match TRBD2. This CDR3 region has 20 residues. V dropped 4 bases and J dropped 5; count of bases not matched to a gene: 15. Germline loops: CDR1 LGHNA, CDR2 YNFKEQ. The CDR3 DNA reads TGTGCCAGCAGCCCTAGGACTAGCGGGAGGGTCATCGGGCAAAACAATGAGCAGTTCTTC. Its translation is CASSPRTSGRVIGQNNEQFF.

As concerns this clone: The same CDR3 arises from other DNA sequences in this sample as well. The chain is built from TRBV6-5 and TRBJ1-2; D might be TRBD1 (5 bases). CDR1 MNHEY and CDR2 SVGAGI come from the germline V gene. With 5 bases removed from V and 8 bases from J, the gap between germline ends came to 12 bases. CDR3 length equals 12 residues. CDR3 in amino acids: CASSPGGRGYTF. CDR3 sequence (DNA): TGTGCCAGCAGTCCCGGGGGTAGGGGCTACACCTTC.

This clone was observed once. The chain links TRBV28 to TRBJ1-6; D not certain. Germline lookup yields CDR1 MDHEN and CDR2 SYDVKM. This CDR3 has 8 amino acids. V was pared by 10 bases and J by 10 bases, with 2 bases between. CDR3 bases: TGTGCCACATCACCCCTCCACTTT. It specifies CATSPLHF.

The J gene is TRBJ2-7, the V gene TRBV6-5, with 7 bases lining up with TRBD2. Germline loops: CDR1 MNHEY, CDR2 SVGAGI. The CDR3 is made up of 14 amino acids. V trimming: 7 bases; J trimming: 3 bases; junction bases outside the gene matches: 9. Here the CDR3 reads CASKRRGIFYEQYF. The CDR3 DNA follows: TGTGCCAGCAAAAGGCGGGGGATTTTCTACGAGCAGTACTTC.

This rearrangement joins TRBV27 to TRBJ1-6, with 7 positions matching TRBD1. Germline-derived CDR1 and CDR2 are MNHEY and SMNVEV (reference sequence). CDR3 size: 17 residues. V was clipped by 6 bases and J by 5 bases; unmatched bases: 13. CDR3 bases: TGTGCCAGCAGGGGTCCAGGGGGGCATTCGGATAATTCACCCCTCCACTTT. Translation gives CASRGPGGHSDNSPLHF.

The chain links TRBV3-1 (or the pseudogene TRBV3-2) to TRBJ2-3, with TRBD2 as a possible D gene (6 bases). V lost 1 base, J lost 3 bases, and 8 bases lay in between. The CDR3 length is 14 residues. CDR1 and CDR2 from the germline V gene are LGHDT and YNNKEL (reference sequence). CDR3 nucleotides: TGTGCCAGCAGCCAAGCGGAGGGTACAGATACGCAGTATTTT. It specifies CASSQAEGTDTQYF.

The chain couples TRBV7-9 to TRBJ2-4, with 7 bases identical to TRBD2. Germline V gene sequence: CDR1 SEHNR, CDR2 FQNEAQ (reference sequence). There are 16 residues in the CDR3. J was trimmed by 0 bases and V by 3 bases; bases with no gene match: 5. The CDR3 loop is CASSFASGVAKNIQYF. As DNA, the CDR3 is TGTGCCAGCAGCTTTGCAAGCGGGGTAGCCAAAAACATTCAGTACTTC.

This clone came up once. This chain connects TRBV18 to TRBJ1-2, with 9 nucleotides matching TRBD1. CDR1 is KGHSH and CDR2 is LQKENI in the germline V gene. The CDR3 extends over 14 amino acids. Unmatched junction bases numbered 6, after V lost 6 bases and J lost 4 bases. The CDR3 protein is CASSFTQGAYGYTF. CDR3 bases: TGTGCCAGCTCCTTCACACAGGGGGCCTATGGCTACACCTTC. The full variable domain, rest sourced from reference TRBV18 and TRBJ1-2, is NAGVMQNPRHLVRRRGQEARLRCSPMKGHSHVYWYRQLPEEGLKFMVYLQKENIIDESGMPKERFSAEFPKEGPSILRIQQVVRGDSAAYFCASSFTQGAYGYTFGSGTRLTVV.

The chain has TRBV11-2 and TRBJ2-2; tentatively, D is TRBD1 (5 bases). The germline V gene encodes CDR1 SGHAT and CDR2 FQNNGV. There are 15 residues in the CDR3. V lost 5 bases, J lost 7 bases, and 17 bases lay in between. The CDR3 sequence is CASSLDRVQIGELFF. The CDR3 DNA reads as TGTGCCAGCAGCCTTGACAGAGTGCAAATCGGGGAGCTGTTTTTT.

The CDR3: CASSHSGTSGGEETQYF. CDR3 sequence (DNA): TGCGCCAGCAGCCACTCCGGGACTAGCGGGGGGGAAGAGACCCAGTACTTC. The chain links TRBV4-1 to TRBJ2-5; 16 positions agree with TRBD2. Germline CDR1 and CDR2: MGHRA and YSYEKL. V was clipped by 3 bases and J by 3 bases; unmatched bases: 4. The CDR3 runs 17 residues.

V gene TRBV6-6 combines with J gene TRBJ2-2; possible D gene TRBD1, 6 bases. The V and J ends lost 6 bases and 5 bases respectively, with 10 bases between them. CDR1 is MNHNY and CDR2 is SVGAGI in the germline V gene (reference sequence). The CDR3 has 13 residues. The CDR3 here is CASSTTGTGELFF. The CDR3 coding sequence is TGTGCCAGCAGCACCACAGGGACCGGGGAGCTGTTTTTT.